This T cell receptor beta chain originates from a study of CD8+CD57+ T cells in acquired aplastic anemia (dated by TCRdb to 2016 to 2019). At the level of the whole study: On average, sorted CD4+ and CD8+ cells yielded roughly 3.4 ug of extracted DNA, with a range of about 0.18 to 27.4 ug. An average of around 10 million reads for CD4+ cells and around 11 million reads for CD8+ cells was obtained from healthy donor samples. Overall study outcomes, separate from this receptor: Between patients and healthy controls, no significant difference in CD8+ Simpson's diversity was found (P=0.060). Roughly 30 CD8+ CDR3 sequences were found to be shared between patients and controls, but these sequences appeared to be highly expressed in patients and within the immunodominant clones of the patients.

CDR1 MGHDK and CDR2 SYGVNS are derived from the germline V gene. The CDR3, from cysteine to phenylalanine, totals 15 residues. Here the CDR3 DNA is all that survives: 45 bases in frame from base 1. V and J are truncated by 1 base and 5 bases respectively, leaving an intervening sequence of 14 bases. Profiling of TCR beta VDJ combinations and CDR3 sequences used genomic DNA as the template. An Illumina HiSeq 2000 was used for TCR repertoire sequencing. The source study handled its data this way. TRBV/TRBJ rearrangement plots, CDR3 size and DJ length profiles, and Simpson's diversity index were used to evaluate the repertoires. Whichever DNA sequence was most abundant in the deep sequencing data was defined as the immunodominant clone. CDR3 amino acid sequences were checked for sharing between subjects and were compared against published repertoires and the VDJdb database. Clones were called with MiXCR by TCRdb after fastp trimmed the public reads at Q25, and only in-frame beta chains were retained. Each entry merges the rows of one CDR3 protein and shows their most common DNA and genes. These V and J calls originate from TCRdb's pipeline instead of the authors' own analysis. The sample profile shows 95,000 to 120,000 distinct CDR3 sequences; 50% to 65% of them were found once. 30% to 35% of the sample belongs to the ten largest clones.

In this study, sorted CD4+ and CD8+ T cells from the blood of healthy subjects and of severe aplastic anemia patients had their TCR repertoires deep-sequenced. Ficoll-Paque density gradient centrifugation was used to isolate peripheral blood mononuclear cells. Before DNA extraction, CD4+ and CD8+ T cells were sorted by FACS or by magnetic beads. In regard to this clonotype: Its antigen is still unknown. No quality values exist for individual bases; no much larger clone is one base distant.

This sequence originates from a human donor in good health, serving as a control. The chain joins TRBV25-1 to TRBJ1-2; 5 matching bases give a weak D call of TRBD1. The sequencing input was sorted CD4+, CD8+, or CD8+CD57+ T cells (not recorded which) from PBMCs. The DNA sequence is given as TGTGCCAGCAGTGAATCTCTGTGGGGGGGGTATGGCTACACCTTC. This yields the protein CASSESLWGGYGYTF.